This T cell receptor (beta chain) is from a study of regulatory T cells in long-lasting Graves disease. Study findings and constraints: Persistent disease preferred TRBV28, TRBJ1-2 and TRBJ2-5; new disease, TRBV20-1 and TRBJ2-1.

Time point noted: persistent/refractory GD, antithyroid drugs over 5 years with positive TRAb. The TCR library was made from RNA that had been extracted from PBMCs in TRIzol. This CDR3 is built from 15 residues. Germline CDR1 is MDHEN and CDR2 is SYDVKM. The V gene lost 2 bases and the J gene lost 2 bases, with 13 bases spanning the gap. This clonotype has at least ten counts. The antigen is undetermined. The authors built TCR beta libraries using iRepertoire HTBI primers and Arm-PCR of CDR3 regions. TCRdb reprocessed the multiplex PCR reads via MiXCR and lists one record per CDR3 protein. Of a few hundred thousand distinct CDR3 sequences in the sample, approximately 25% were seen once.

The genes are TRBV28 and TRBJ2-7, with no clear D. This receptor was identified in a woman in her 40s with Graves disease. The specimen comprised peripheral blood mononuclear cells (PBMCs), sampled when the disease was refractory, from a patient treated with antithyroid drugs. In nucleotides, the CDR3 is TGTGCCAGCAGTTTAAGGGTCACTGGAGCCTACGAGCAGTACTTC. It encodes CASSLRVTGAYEQYF. Together with reference TRBV28 and TRBJ2-7, the CDR3 gives the full variable domain: DVKVTQSSRYLVKRTGEKVFLECVQDMDHENMFWYRQDPGLGLRLIYFSYDVKMKEKGDIPEGYSVSREKKERFSLILESASTNQTSMYLCASSLRVTGAYEQYFGPGTRLTVT.